What follows describes a single TCR beta chain. Its antigen is not known. CDR3 length: 12 amino acids. CDR1 and CDR2 (germline): ENHRY, SYGVKD. The V end lost 4 bases, the J end lost 3 bases, and 6 bases lay between the germline ends. This entry is derived from a study of cytomegalovirus exposure and HLA in healthy donors. Whole-study results and caveats: About 87% or about 30% of the time was how often most TCR beta V segments were productive, according to an earlier analysis. Most TCR sequences proved rare, with some public TCRs found in many donors. Owing to their indistinguishability, certain V segments, notably TRBV6-2 and TRBV6-3, were excluded.

It was with 60 Vbeta and 13 Jbeta primers that the PCR ran. The table came from immunoSEQ multiplex PCR; TCRdb's copy has only in-frame clones and leaves some out. The repertoire holds roughly 120,000 clones, with roughly 71% as singletons. Material for sequencing was PBMCs. The origin of this receptor is a woman in her 70s in good health and CMV-seropositive. The J gene is TRBJ1-1, the V gene TRBV10-3, with D hard to call. The CDR3 here is CAISGRDTEAFF. The CDR3 DNA follows: TGTGCCATCAGTGGGAGGGACACTGAAGCTTTCTTT.